This T cell receptor beta chain was sequenced in a study of memory CD4+ T cells and cytomegalovirus serostatus. The sort gate was single viable CD3+CD4+CD8-CD45RO+ cells for memory CD4+ T cells. Notes on the study in general: CD4+ memory repertoires contained about two fifths of the roughly 150 reported CMV TCRbeta sequences.

A word on this clone: The antigen remains undetermined.

Sequencing used immunoSEQ multiplex PCR; TCRdb keeps in-frame clones, though not all of them. The sample consists of 85,000 to 100,000 clones, 75% to 85% of them appearing once. The sequence was obtained from an adult in good health and CMV-seropositive. The specimen was memory CD4+ T cells from blood.

The CDR3 bases are TGTGCCAGCAGAACGCTAGCGGGAGCAGTCACAGATACGCAGTATTTT. Translated, it gives CASRTLAGAVTDTQYF. The J gene is TRBJ2-3, the V gene TRBV2; TRBD2 agrees at 10 bases. Germline CDR1 reads SNHLY; CDR2 reads FYNNEI. The J segment lost 2 bases and the V segment lost 6 bases, leaving 8 bases of the junction unmatched. The length of the CDR3 is 16 residues.